This TCR beta chain was recovered during a study of Graves' ophthalmopathy and Graves' hyperthyroidism. From RNA, the CDR3 regions of TCR beta chains were amplified and sequenced. Investigators did first-round RT-PCR with HTBI primers, then second-round multiplex PCR. TCRdb analysed the multiplex PCR reads with MiXCR anew, one entry per CDR3 protein. In the table there are 650,000 to 800,000 distinct CDR3 sequences, about 38% of which are singletons. Germline loops: CDR1 ENHRY, CDR2 SYGVKD. Trimming removed 10 bases from V and 4 bases from J, with 22 bases in between. This CDR3 is built from 15 residues.

This receptor was identified in an adult man with Graves' ophthalmopathy. The sequenced sample consisted of peripheral blood. The chain has TRBV10-3 and TRBJ1-2; TRBD1 might be the D (5 bases). The CDR3 loop reads CASSPRPEGPYGYTF. In DNA, the CDR3 is TGTGCCAGCAGCCCCCGACCTGAGGGACCCTATGGCTACACCTTC.